One sample yielded the 22 T cell receptor beta chains listed below, sequenced in a study of blood T cell repertoires in COVID-19. Clones were read by immunoSEQ multiplex PCR, and TCRdb kept only the in-frame ones, dropping some. The table has 100,000 to 150,000 clones, roughly 90% seen once; the top ten hold about 7.3%. Sample: peripheral blood. These receptors all come from a man between 50 and 59 years old with acute or convalescent COVID-19.

This clone was observed a few times. V usage is TRBV7-8 and J usage is TRBJ1-5, with 7 bases matching TRBD1. The ends lost 6 bases at V and 3 bases at J; junction bases unmatched: 8. CDR3 length: 15 residues. The germline V gene encodes CDR1 SGHVS and CDR2 FQNEAQ. CDR3 nucleotides: TGTGCCAGCAGGAGAGGGACAGAGATCAATCAGCCCCAGCATTTT. It codes for CASRRGTEINQPQHF.

The chain joins TRBV4-3 to TRBJ2-3, with TRBD1 identical over 12 bases. The CDR3 consists of 19 residues. Looked up from germline, CDR1 is LGHNA and CDR2 is YSLEER. The V and J ends lost 3 bases and 2 bases, in that order; junction bases with no gene match: 12. CDR3: CASSHQVGTGGQFTDTQYF. The CDR3 DNA reads as TGCGCCAGCAGCCACCAAGTTGGGACAGGGGGCCAATTCACAGATACGCAGTATTTT.

The rearrangement joins TRBV5-1 to TRBJ2-7; 7 nucleotides match TRBD2. Germline V lookup: CDR1 SGHRS, CDR2 YFSETQ. This CDR3 comprises 14 residues. Germline trimming cut 3 bases from V and 0 bases from J; bases unmatched to any gene: 3. CDR3 protein: CASSSGRDSYEQYF. The CDR3 DNA reads TGCGCCAGCAGCTCGGGGAGGGACTCCTACGAGCAGTACTTC.

The chain carries TRBV7-8 and TRBJ2-1, with 7 bases matching TRBD2. V was pared by 1 base and J by 6 bases, with 9 bases of the junction left unmatched. Germline CDR1 SGHVS, CDR2 FQNEAQ. This CDR3 spans 16 amino acids. The CDR3 DNA is TGTGCCAGCAGCTTAGTCGTTAGCGGGTCCCTCAATGAGCAGTTCTTC. Translated: CASSLVVSGSLNEQFF.

The gene calls are TRBV5-1 and TRBJ2-7, with D possibly matching TRBD2 (6 bases). The V and J ends lost 4 bases and 2 bases respectively, with 10 bases between them. This CDR3 is 13 amino acids long. Germline assignment: CDR1 SGHRS and CDR2 YFSETQ. The DNA for the CDR3 is TGCGCCAGCAGCCCCGGGAGCCCCTACGAGCAGTACTTC. Translated: CASSPGSPYEQYF.

CDR3 region: CASRRQLPNYGYTF. The CDR3 bases are TGTGCCAGCAGAAGACAGCTCCCTAACTATGGCTACACCTTC. The chain recombines TRBV28 with TRBJ1-2; TRBD1 is a possible D gene (5 bases). The CDR3 has 14 amino acids. The ends were cut back, 6 bases at V and 0 bases at J, with 11 bases in the middle. Germline CDR1 reads MDHEN; CDR2 reads SYDVKM.

This clone was picked up one time. The chain links TRBV2 to TRBJ1-1; no definite D call. The V end lost 6 bases, the J end lost 2 bases, and 10 bases lay between the germline ends. The germline V gene has CDR1 SNHLY and CDR2 FYNNEI. This CDR3 has 13 amino acids. As DNA, the CDR3 is TGTGCCAGCAGGGGAGGGTACAACACTGAAGCTTTCTTT. The encoded protein is CASRGGYNTEAFF.

This chain connects TRBV6-2 or TRBV6-3 to TRBJ2-5; 9 bases match TRBD2. Looked up from germline, CDR1 is MNHEY and CDR2 is SVGEGT. With 6 bases clipped from V and 5 bases from J, the junction kept 10 bases outside the gene matches. This CDR3 spans 15 amino acids. The CDR3 DNA reads TGTGCCAGCAGCGTTAGCGGGAGTAATTCGGAGACCCAGTACTTC. Its translation: CASSVSGSNSETQYF.

The chain carries TRBV7-2 and TRBJ1-4, with 8 bases that match TRBD1. Germline values: CDR1 SGHTA, CDR2 FQGNSA. The CDR3 length is 14 residues. With V trimmed by 5 bases and J by 8 bases, 7 bases remained unmatched. CDR3 in amino acids: CASSQQGGREKLFF. The DNA for the CDR3 is TGTGCCAGCAGCCAACAGGGGGGGCGGGAAAAACTGTTTTTT.

This clone was counted a single time. The V and J genes are TRBV10-1 and TRBJ2-1; 16 nucleotides agree with TRBD2. V was clipped by 6 bases and J by 6 bases; unmatched bases: 5. The CDR3 sequence is 16 residues long. CDR1 and CDR2 (germline): WNHNN, SYGVQD (reference sequence). CDR3 DNA sequence: TGCGCCAGCAGGTCGGGACTAGCGGGAGGGTTCAATGAGCAGTTCTTC. This encodes CASRSGLAGGFNEQFF.

The chain links TRBV2 to TRBJ1-5; D is ambiguous. Looked up from germline, CDR1 is SNHLY and CDR2 is FYNNEI. This CDR3 spans 15 amino acids. The ends were cut back, 4 bases at V and 2 bases at J, with 12 bases in the middle. The CDR3: CASSGAGIRNQPQHF. The CDR3 bases are TGTGCCAGCAGTGGGGCCGGCATTCGCAATCAGCCCCAGCATTTT.

The V gene is TRBV10-2, the J gene TRBJ2-7, with 12 bases lining up with TRBD2. This CDR3 spans 17 amino acids. The junction had 10 bases not matched to a gene; V was cut back by 5 bases and J by 2 bases. Germline V gene sequence: CDR1 WSHSY, CDR2 SAAADI. CDR3 loop: CASSLASGRASTYEQYF. For the CDR3, the DNA is TGCGCCAGCAGTTTGGCTAGCGGGAGGGCCTCAACCTACGAGCAGTACTTC.

The rearrangement joins TRBV6-6 to TRBJ1-1; D is undetermined. Trimming left V 6 bases short and J 4 bases short, with 15 bases between. There are 14 residues in the CDR3. Germline CDR1 and CDR2: MNHNY and SVGAGI (reference sequence). Here the CDR3 DNA reads TGTGCCAGCAGCATTCTCCGGGAGGGCACTGAAGCTTTCTTT. It encodes CASSILREGTEAFF.

The V gene is TRBV2, the J gene TRBJ1-5, with D unclear. The V gene's germline CDR1 is SNHLY and CDR2 FYNNEI. Deletions cut 2 bases from V and 0 bases from J, with 11 bases between. The CDR3 contains 16 residues. CDR3 in amino acids: CASSENQVYSNQPQHF. CDR3 coding DNA: TGTGCCAGCAGTGAAAACCAGGTTTATAGCAATCAGCCCCAGCATTTT.

The chain joins TRBV5-5 to TRBJ2-7; 7 nucleotides match TRBD1. The ends lost 4 bases at V and 3 bases at J; junction bases unmatched: 19. This CDR3 spans 18 amino acids. Germline CDR1 and CDR2: SGHKS and YYEKEE (reference sequence). The CDR3 sequence: CASSRLPDRAPFYYEQYF. The CDR3 nucleotides read TGTGCCAGCAGCCGATTACCAGACAGGGCCCCCTTCTACTACGAGCAGTACTTC.

This chain links TRBV4-2 with TRBJ2-3; 10 bases are shared with TRBD2. The germline V gene encodes CDR1 LGHNA and CDR2 YNFKEQ. This CDR3 has 15 amino acids. V shed 2 bases and J 4 bases; nucleotides not matched to a gene: 3. In nucleotides, the CDR3 is TGTGCCAGCAGCCAACAAGCGGGAGGGGCAGATACGCAGTATTTT. This gives the protein CASSQQAGGADTQYF.

This clone occurred once. The identical CDR3 is also encoded by other nucleotide sequences in the sample. J is TRBJ1-5 and V is TRBV12-5, with 11 bases fitting TRBD1. The CDR3 has 17 amino acids. Losses at the gene ends were 1 base for V and 4 bases for J; bases not matched to a gene: 6. CDR1 is LGHNT and CDR2 is FRNRAP in the germline V gene. The DNA of the CDR3 is TGTGCTAGTGGTTTGGGGACAGGGGGCAGGAGTAATCAGCCCCAGCATTTT. It is translated as CASGLGTGGRSNQPQHF.

The chain uses TRBV6-2 or TRBV6-3 and TRBJ2-7; TRBD2 agrees at 7 bases. CDR3 length: 16 residues. Unmatched junction bases numbered 13, after V lost 5 bases and J lost 3 bases. Germline loops: CDR1 MNHEY, CDR2 SVGEGT. This chain's CDR3 is CASSRGLAAWYYEQYF. In DNA form, the CDR3 reads TGTGCCAGCAGTCGAGGGCTAGCGGCCTGGTACTACGAGCAGTACTTC.

V is TRBV6-1 and J is TRBJ1-1, with 10 bases lining up with TRBD1. The CDR3 is 17 residues long. V trimming: 8 bases; J trimming: 0 bases; junction bases outside the gene matches: 12. Germline loops: CDR1 MNHNS, CDR2 SASEGT. CDR3 bases: TGTGCCAGCGCTGAAGGGACAGGGGTATCCATGAACACTGAAGCTTTCTTT. Its protein product is CASAEGTGVSMNTEAFF.

The sample holds a few counts of this clone. In nucleotides, the CDR3 is TGTGCCTGGAGTTTAACAGGCCAAGGTGGGGGCTACACCTTC. This encodes CAWSLTGQGGGYTF. The genes are TRBV30 and TRBJ1-2, with a possible D match to TRBD1 (5 bases). The CDR3 runs to 14 residues. Germline CDR1 is GTSNPN and CDR2 is SVGIG (reference sequence). V gave up 2 bases and J gave up 8 bases, with 18 bases separating them.

The chain recombines TRBV27 with TRBJ2-7, with 8 bases aligning to TRBD2. CDR1 MNHEY and CDR2 SMNVEV come from the germline V gene (reference sequence). V shed 11 bases, J shed 2 bases, and the junction held 5 bases outside the gene matches. The CDR3 is made up of 12 amino acids. The chain's CDR3 is CASRTSTYEQYF. CDR3 nucleotides: TGTGCCTCTCGGACTAGCACCTACGAGCAGTACTTC.

The count of this clone is one. The J gene is TRBJ2-2, the V gene TRBV4-3; D may be TRBD1 (5 bases). This CDR3 is built from 16 residues. V shed 1 base and J shed 0 bases, with 9 bases lying between them. The V gene's germline CDR1 is LGHNA and CDR2 YSLEER. CDR3 DNA: TGCGCCAGCAGCCAAGGGACAACCGCGAACACCGGGGAGCTGTTTTTT. It specifies CASSQGTTANTGELFF.